This entry is about one TCR beta chain. Antigen: not known. The donors were in the roughly 130-subject validation cohort; that cohort was separate from the approximately 670-subject first cohort. Sequencing used immunoSEQ multiplex PCR; TCRdb keeps in-frame clones, though not all of them. Of roughly 130,000 clones listed, about nine tenths are singletons. This sample stems from a study of cytomegalovirus exposure and HLA in healthy donors. The CDR3 consists of 13 residues. Germline V gene data show CDR1 as LNHDA and CDR2 as SQIVND (reference sequence). The V gene lost 4 bases and the J gene lost 7 bases, with 13 bases spanning the gap. Findings and limits, study-wide: A list of more than 150 TCR beta chains associated with cytomegalovirus was given. CMV antigen specificity was confirmed in vitro for three CMV-associated chains.

What was sequenced was PBMCs. This chain joins TRBV19 and TRBJ1-1, with D possibly TRBD1 on 6 matching bases. This TCR derives from a man younger than 40 in good health and CMV-seronegative. DNA for the CDR3: TGTGCCAGTAGTACCCGACAGGTTCTTGAAGCTTTCTTT. This encodes CASSTRQVLEAFF.